The 26 T cell receptor beta chains presented below share a single source sample, sequenced in a study of shared clonotypes between healthy human individuals. Sequencing used immunoSEQ multiplex PCR; TCRdb keeps in-frame clones, though not all of them. The sample shows about 1.4 million clones, around 97% of them seen only once. The specimen was naive CD4+ T cells sorted from blood. As to subset: CD45RA+ positively selected. The receptors originated from a man aged 25 to 40 in good health.

J is TRBJ2-6 and V is TRBV27; 9 bases fit TRBD1. V was clipped by 9 bases and J by 1 base; unmatched bases: 16. This CDR3 is built from 19 residues. Germline CDR1 reads MNHEY; CDR2 reads SMNVEV (reference sequence). CDR3 in amino acids: CARVPGTGTGRSGANVLTF. The DNA for the CDR3 is TGTGCCAGAGTACCCGGGACAGGGACCGGTCGGTCTGGGGCCAACGTCCTGACTTTC.

V usage is TRBV4-3 and J usage is TRBJ2-7; D remains unclear. CDR1 and CDR2 (germline): LGHNA, YSLEER. The CDR3 covers 13 residues. V lost 0 bases, J lost 4 bases, and 7 bases lay in between. The CDR3 DNA is TGCGCCAGCAGCCAAGATTTGGGGTACGAGCAGTACTTC. This encodes CASSQDLGYEQYF.

The rearrangement links TRBV7-9 to TRBJ1-3; 8 bases are a match to TRBD1. V shed 3 bases, J shed 0 bases, and the junction held 4 bases outside the gene matches. The germline V gene encodes CDR1 SEHNR and CDR2 FQNEAQ (reference sequence). This CDR3 comprises 16 residues. The CDR3 here is CASSFDRGISGNTIYF. In DNA form, the CDR3 reads TGTGCCAGCAGCTTCGACAGGGGAATCTCTGGAAACACCATATATTTT.

This clone was detected only once. The CDR3 nucleotides read TGTGCCACCAGCAGGCCCGGGACCCCAGCGGCAGAGACCCAGTACTTC. This encodes CATSRPGTPAAETQYF. The rearrangement links TRBV15 to TRBJ2-5; D might be TRBD1 or TRBD2, each matching 5 bases. V lost 3 bases, J lost 4 bases, and 18 bases lay in between. The germline V gene encodes CDR1 LNHNV and CDR2 YYDKDF (reference sequence). This CDR3 is 16 amino acids long.

As for this clone: The sample carries other DNA sequences with the same CDR3. The rearrangement links TRBV7-7 to TRBJ2-3, with 10 bases lining up with TRBD2. This CDR3 has 16 amino acids. The V gene's germline CDR1 is SSHAT and CDR2 FNYEAQ (reference sequence). V gave up 1 base and J gave up 1 base; unmatched junction bases: 2. CDR3 amino acids: CASSLGLAGGTDTQYF. CDR3 nucleotide sequence: TGTGCCAGCAGCTTAGGGCTAGCGGGGGGCACAGATACGCAGTATTTT.

The chain couples TRBV2 to TRBJ2-7, with 8 bases that match TRBD1. J was trimmed by 4 bases and V by 2 bases; bases with no gene match: 4. The V gene's germline CDR1 is SNHLY and CDR2 FYNNEI. The CDR3 has 14 residues. CDR3 nucleotides: TGTGCCAGCAGTGAAAGGACAGGGTGGTACGAGCAGTACTTC. Translation: CASSERTGWYEQYF.

The chain couples TRBV7-9 to TRBJ2-7; TRBD2 matches 7 bases. The CDR3 runs to 14 residues. Germline V CDR1 and CDR2: SEHNR, FQNEAQ (reference sequence). V shed 1 base and J 5 bases; nucleotides not matched to a gene: 5. This chain's CDR3 is CASSLEAGEDEQYF. The CDR3, as DNA: TGTGCCAGCAGCTTAGAGGCGGGAGAGGACGAGCAGTACTTC.

The chain is built from TRBV9 and TRBJ1-2, with 8 bases that match TRBD1. Germline CDR1 is SGDLS and CDR2 is YYNGEE. The CDR3 runs to 14 residues. Germline trimming cut 6 bases from V and 8 bases from J; bases unmatched to any gene: 12. Here the CDR3 DNA reads TGTGCCAGCAAACGACCGACAGGGGACTTAGGCTACACCTTC. It encodes CASKRPTGDLGYTF. Looking up the rest from reference TRBV9 and TRBJ1-2 gives the full variable domain: DSGVTQTPKHLITATGQRVTLRCSPRSGDLSVYWYQQSLDQGLQFLIQYYNGEERAKGNILERFSAQQFPDLHSELNLSSLELGDSALYFCASKRPTGDLGYTFGSGTRLTVV.

CDR3 loop: CASSLGRGSSYEQYF. The CDR3 bases are TGTGCCAGCAGCTTAGGGCGGGGTTCCTCCTACGAGCAGTACTTC. The chain links TRBV7-6 to TRBJ2-7; D possibly corresponds to TRBD2 (6 bases). The CDR3 length is 15 residues. Germline CDR1 SGHVS, CDR2 FNYEAQ. V lost 1 base to trimming and J lost 0 bases, with 10 bases between them.

V and J are TRBV25-1 and TRBJ2-7; D unclear. The CDR3 totals 12 residues. Looked up from germline, CDR1 is MGHDK and CDR2 is SYGVNS. Trimming took 2 bases from V and 3 from J, leaving 5 bases between them. CDR3 DNA: TGTGCCAGCAGTGAACTCAACTACGAGCAGTACTTC. It encodes CASSELNYEQYF.

The CDR3: CASSGSGRAYNEQFF. The CDR3 DNA follows: TGCGCCAGCAGCGGTAGCGGGAGGGCCTACAATGAGCAGTTCTTC. J is TRBJ2-1 and V is TRBV5-1; TRBD2 aligns across 11 bases. The CDR3 totals 15 residues. CDR1 is SGHRS and CDR2 is YFSETQ in the germline V gene. V shed 4 bases and J 2 bases; nucleotides not matched to a gene: 2.

The rearrangement uses TRBV28 and TRBJ1-3; 8 nucleotides agree with TRBD1. CDR1 is MDHEN, CDR2 SYDVKM, per germline. The V and J ends lost 1 base and 0 bases, in that order; junction bases with no gene match: 5. The CDR3 is 17 residues long. CDR3 sequence reads: CASSLSTGGSSGNTIYF. The CDR3 coding sequence is TGTGCCAGCAGTTTATCCACAGGGGGAAGCTCTGGAAACACCATATATTTT.

This chain connects TRBV7-9 to TRBJ2-3; TRBD1 aligns across 7 bases. The CDR3 consists of 16 residues. V shed 2 bases, J shed 4 bases, and the junction held 9 bases outside the gene matches. The V gene's germline CDR1 is SEHNR and CDR2 FQNEAQ (reference sequence). This chain's CDR3 is CASSLTRQGVSDTQYF. CDR3 bases: TGTGCCAGCAGCTTAACTCGACAGGGAGTGTCAGATACGCAGTATTTT.

The chain joins TRBV18 to TRBJ2-3; 8 nucleotides agree with TRBD1. After removal of 4 bases from V and 1 base from J, the junction contained 1 base not matched to a gene. This CDR3 is built from 14 residues. CDR1 and CDR2 (germline): KGHSH, LQKENI. CDR3 residues: CASSLQGGTDTQYF. In nucleotides, the CDR3 is TGTGCCAGCTCACTACAGGGGGGCACAGATACGCAGTATTTT.

The chain links TRBV25-1 to TRBJ2-7, with D possibly being TRBD2 (6 bases). The germline V gene has CDR1 MGHDK and CDR2 SYGVNS. This CDR3 spans 14 amino acids. Trimming took off 5 bases at V and 3 bases at J, with 14 bases between the two ends. The CDR3: CASSRRLASYEQYF. The CDR3 DNA reads TGTGCCAGCAGTCGAAGGCTAGCGAGCTACGAGCAGTACTTC.

This clone was seen more than once but under ten times. The CDR3: CAGRAGNTIYF. In DNA form, the CDR3 reads TGTGCCGGGAGGGCTGGAAACACCATATATTTT. J is TRBJ1-3 and V is TRBV19, with D unresolved. Trimming left V 11 bases short and J 2 bases short, with 7 bases between. The CDR3 length is 11 residues. Germline loops: CDR1 LNHDA, CDR2 SQIVND (reference sequence).

This chain connects TRBV14 to TRBJ2-7; tentative D call: TRBD2 (5 bases). Germline V CDR1 and CDR2: SGHDN, FVKESK. The CDR3 covers 17 residues. V shed 4 bases and J shed 2 bases, with 21 bases lying between them. The CDR3 loop is CASSPSQLRGIPYEQYF. CDR3 coding DNA: TGTGCCAGCAGCCCTAGCCAATTGAGAGGGATACCCTACGAGCAGTACTTC.

The chain recombines TRBV2 with TRBJ1-1, with TRBD1 matching over 7 bases. Looked up from germline, CDR1 is SNHLY and CDR2 is FYNNEI. Losses at the gene ends were 6 bases for V and 3 bases for J; bases not matched to a gene: 10. This CDR3 comprises 15 residues. The CDR3 loop is CASRQGILVDTEAFF. CDR3 nucleotides: TGTGCCAGCAGACAGGGGATTCTAGTTGACACTGAAGCTTTCTTT.

The V call is TRBV5-1, the J call TRBJ1-5; D remains ambiguous. This CDR3 has 14 residues. Germline assignment: CDR1 SGHRS and CDR2 YFSETQ. Trimming took off 0 bases at V and 4 bases at J, with 8 bases between the two ends. Here the CDR3 reads CASSLGPQNQPQHF. As DNA, the CDR3 is TGCGCCAGCAGCTTGGGGCCCCAAAATCAGCCCCAGCATTTT.

The chain carries TRBV5-6 and TRBJ1-2, with D uncertain. CDR1 is SGHDT and CDR2 is YYEEEE in the germline V gene. The ends were cut back, 4 bases at V and 4 bases at J, with 14 bases in the middle. This CDR3 region has 14 residues. CDR3 loop: CASSPPGRSYGYTF. CDR3 nucleotide sequence: TGTGCCAGCAGCCCCCCCGGGCGGAGCTATGGCTACACCTTC.

The chain has TRBV7-9 and TRBJ2-3, with D hard to call. This CDR3 contains 17 residues. CDR1 and CDR2 (germline): SEHNR, FQNEAQ (reference sequence). The V end was cut by 5 bases, the J end by 0 bases, with 18 bases between. CDR3 nucleotide sequence: TGTGCCAGCAGCCCAAGACGAGGAACAGTTAGCACAGATACGCAGTATTTT. Amino acid sequence: CASSPRRGTVSTDTQYF.

J is TRBJ2-1 and V is TRBV21-1. TRBV21-1 is termed a pseudogene. This CDR3 is 16 amino acids long. CDR3 region: CASSYSREFLYNEQFF. The CDR3 bases are TGTGCCAGCAGCTACTCCAGGGAGTTCCTCTACAATGAGCAGTTCTTC.

The CDR3 spells CASSLVPASYNEQFF. In DNA form, the CDR3 reads TGTGCCAGCAGCTTAGTTCCAGCCTCCTACAATGAGCAGTTCTTC. The rearrangement uses TRBV7-3 and TRBJ2-1; D gene uncertain. Germline CDR1 and CDR2: SGHTA and FQGTGA. The V gene lost 2 bases and the J gene lost 0 bases, with 8 bases spanning the gap. This CDR3 has 15 residues.

This sequence joins TRBV28 and TRBJ1-2, with D hard to call. The CDR3 sequence is 13 residues long. Trimming took 6 bases from V and 6 from J, leaving 14 bases between them. The germline gives CDR1 MDHEN, CDR2 SYDVKM. In nucleotides, the CDR3 is TGTGCCAGCAGGAAGACCAGGAACAATGGCTACACCTTC. Protein: CASRKTRNNGYTF.

The rearrangement joins TRBV7-9 to TRBJ2-6; D is undetermined. The CDR3 consists of 14 residues. CDR1 is SEHNR and CDR2 is FQNEAQ in the germline V gene (reference sequence). Trimming removed 8 bases at V and 2 bases at J, with 10 bases between. In DNA form, the CDR3 reads TGTGCCAGCGATCCTGCAGCTGGGGCCAACGTCCTGACTTTC. Protein: CASDPAAGANVLTF.

The chain links TRBV28 to TRBJ2-7; D may be TRBD1 (5 bases). Between the trimmed V and J ends, which lost 4 bases and 4 bases, there was a span of 14 bases. The CDR3 totals 14 residues. CDR1 MDHEN and CDR2 SYDVKM come from the germline V gene. The chain's CDR3 is CASSSAPGSYEQYF. The CDR3 nucleotides are TGTGCCAGCAGTTCTGCGCCAGGGTCTTACGAGCAGTACTTC.